What follows describes a single T cell receptor (beta chain). The assay was immunoSEQ multiplex PCR, and TCRdb's table has in-frame clones only and misses some. The table includes 250,000 to 350,000 clones, approximately 87% detected once. This sample was included in a study of blood T cell repertoires in COVID-19. The V and J ends lost 7 bases and 5 bases, in that order; junction bases with no gene match: 7. In germline, CDR1 is SEHNR, CDR2 FQNEAQ (reference sequence). The CDR3 has 13 amino acids. The receptor comes from a woman between 50 and 59 years old who had recovered from COVID-19. The chain links TRBV7-9 to TRBJ1-1, with TRBD1 identical over 7 bases. The specimen sequenced was peripheral blood. The CDR3 protein is CASIPGGRTEAFF. CDR3 DNA: TGTGCCAGCATCCCAGGGGGGCGGACTGAAGCTTTCTTT.